The 26 T cell receptor beta chains presented below share a single source sample, sequenced in a study of patients and donors after allogeneic stem cell transplantation. TCRdb re-called the RT-PCR reads with MiXCR, one entry per CDR3 protein. The table shows hundreds of thousands of distinct CDR3 sequences, with 13% to 15% occurring only once. Material for sequencing was blood, either unsorted or a sorted T cell fraction (not recorded which). These TCRs come from a human donor who was either an allogeneic HSCT recipient or a stem cell or donor lymphocyte infusion donor (not recorded which). It is not recorded whose cells these are; they may come from a transplant donor.

The chain links TRBV14 to TRBJ1-3; D is possibly TRBD1 (6 bases). Trimming took off 1 base at V and 2 bases at J, with 9 bases between the two ends. CDR1 and CDR2 from the germline V gene are SGHDN and FVKESK. The CDR3 is 15 residues long. DNA of the CDR3: TGTGCCAGCAGCCAAGCTCGGGGGCCTGGAAACACCATATATTTT. It codes for CASSQARGPGNTIYF.

The chain links TRBV5-1 to TRBJ1-2; maybe TRBD1 (5 bases). CDR3 length: 13 residues. The V end was cut by 4 bases, the J end by 4 bases, with 11 bases between. Germline loops: CDR1 SGHRS, CDR2 YFSETQ. DNA of the CDR3: TGCGCCAGCAGCCCATACCAGGGCTATGGCTACACCTTC. Amino acids: CASSPYQGYGYTF.

V and J are TRBV5-1 and TRBJ2-4, with D perhaps TRBD1 or TRBD2 (5 bases each). The V gene lost 4 bases and the J gene lost 0 bases, with 17 bases spanning the gap. CDR1 is SGHRS, CDR2 YFSETQ, per germline. The CDR3 sequence is 17 residues long. The DNA for the CDR3 is TGCGCCAGCAGCGGGAACCAAGGGGACCTAGCCAAAAACATTCAGTACTTC. It yields the protein CASSGNQGDLAKNIQYF.

This clonotype was seen ten or more times. The chain recombines TRBV4-3 with TRBJ2-1; D is possibly TRBD1 or TRBD2 (8 bases each). Germline V gene sequence: CDR1 LGHNA, CDR2 YSLEER. V shed 4 bases and J shed 8 bases, with 18 bases lying between them. The CDR3 loop spans 15 amino acids. The CDR3 reads CASSPGGPGGDEQFF. CDR3 sequence (DNA): TGCGCCAGCAGCCCAGGGGGCCCCGGGGGGGATGAGCAGTTCTTC.

The chain carries TRBV20-1 and TRBJ1-2; 7 bases are shared with TRBD1. The V and J ends lost 5 bases and 6 bases, in that order; junction bases with no gene match: 6. Per germline, CDR1 DFQATT and CDR2 SNEGSKA (reference sequence). This CDR3 is built from 12 residues. CDR3 bases: TGCAGTGCTTCCAAGGACAGGCATGGCTACACCTTC. Translating it yields CSASKDRHGYTF.

This clonotype was seen repeatedly, ten times or more. This chain uses TRBV11-2 with TRBJ1-1; no reliable D call. In germline, CDR1 is SGHAT, CDR2 FQNNGV. There are 12 residues in the CDR3. The V and J ends lost 5 bases and 5 bases respectively, with 9 bases between them. The chain's CDR3 is CASSGGWTEAFF. The CDR3 nucleotides are TGTGCCAGCAGCGGCGGGTGGACTGAAGCTTTCTTT.

The chain has TRBV12-3 or TRBV12-4 and TRBJ2-1, with TRBD2 matching over 10 bases. The CDR3 extends over 16 amino acids. V was pared by 3 bases and J by 4 bases, with 6 bases of the junction left unmatched. CDR3 nucleotide sequence: TGTGCCAGCAGTTTGGAGCGGGAGGGCCATTACAATGAGCAGTTCTTC. Translation: CASSLEREGHYNEQFF.

This clonotype showed up many times. This sequence joins TRBV5-4 and TRBJ2-1, with 15 bases identical to TRBD2. Per the germline V gene, CDR1 is SGHNT and CDR2 is YYREEE (reference sequence). J gave up 0 bases and V 0 bases, and 4 bases lay outside the gene matches. The CDR3 covers 19 residues. The CDR3 sequence: CASSLGTSGGAASYNEQFF. CDR3 bases: TGTGCCAGCAGCTTGGGGACTAGCGGGGGGGCGGCCTCCTACAATGAGCAGTTCTTC. The whole variable domain, remainder taken from reference TRBV5-4 and TRBJ2-1, is ETGVTQSPTHLIKTRGQQVTLRCSSQSGHNTVSWYQQALGQGPQFIFQYYREEENGRGNFPPRFSGLQFPNYSSELNVNALELDDSALYLCASSLGTSGGAASYNEQFFGPGTRLTVL.

This clonotype was counted a few times. The chain has TRBV20-1 and TRBJ2-5, with TRBD1 identical over 9 bases. CDR1 DFQATT and CDR2 SNEGSKA come from the germline V gene (reference sequence). This CDR3 comprises 17 residues. V dropped 0 bases and J dropped 5; count of bases not matched to a gene: 13. In DNA form, the CDR3 reads TGCAGTGCTAGAGATTCCCCTACAGGGGGCTTGATCGAGACCCAGTACTTC. This codes for CSARDSPTGGLIETQYF.

In its sample, this clonotype was seen many times. The chain recombines TRBV5-5 with TRBJ2-1, with 8 positions matching TRBD1. Unmatched junction bases numbered 8, after V lost 4 bases and J lost 5 bases. Germline V lookup: CDR1 SGHKS, CDR2 YYEKEE (reference sequence). The CDR3 runs 15 residues. This CDR3 reads CASSRDRGGHNEQFF. Written as DNA, the CDR3 is TGTGCCAGCAGCCGCGACAGGGGTGGTCACAATGAGCAGTTCTTC.

V and J are TRBV4-3 and TRBJ1-2, with D uncertain. V gave up 1 base and J gave up 5 bases, with 8 bases separating them. CDR1 and CDR2 from the germline V gene are LGHNA and YSLEER. The CDR3 covers 13 residues. The chain's CDR3 is CASSQVSGYGYTF. The CDR3, as DNA: TGCGCCAGCAGCCAAGTTTCTGGATATGGCTACACCTTC.

This clonotype was recorded many times. The J gene is TRBJ2-1, the V gene TRBV4-2; D gene uncertain. The CDR3 has 15 residues. From germline, CDR1 is LGHNA and CDR2 YNFKEQ. V lost 1 base and J 2 bases, leaving 9 bases between the germline ends. Written as DNA, the CDR3 is TGTGCCAGCAGCCAAGTTGGGATCGCCTACAATGAGCAGTTCTTC. Its translation: CASSQVGIAYNEQFF.

The V and J genes are TRBV7-9 and TRBJ1-2; D gene uncertain. The CDR3 length is 13 residues. V lost 3 bases and J 3 bases, leaving 8 bases between the germline ends. Germline loops: CDR1 SEHNR, CDR2 FQNEAQ (reference sequence). The CDR3 is CASSFQEDYGYTF. The DNA of the CDR3 is TGTGCCAGCAGCTTTCAGGAGGACTATGGCTACACCTTC.

The chain combines TRBV5-6 with TRBJ1-2; 8 positions agree with TRBD1. The germline V gene has CDR1 SGHDT and CDR2 YYEEEE. After removal of 4 bases from V and 7 bases from J, the junction contained 9 bases not matched to a gene. This CDR3 has 14 residues. CDR3 protein: CASSPRQGWSGYTF. In DNA form, the CDR3 reads TGTGCCAGCAGCCCCCGACAGGGGTGGAGTGGCTACACCTTC. The entire variable domain, with the rest obtained from reference TRBV5-6 and TRBJ1-2, is as follows: DAGVTQSPTHLIKTRGQQVTLRCSPKSGHDTVSWYQQALGQGPQFIFQYYEEEERQRGNFPDRFSGHQFPNYSSELNVNALLLGDSALYLCASSPRQGWSGYTFGSGTRLTVV.

This clonotype is medium-sized in the sample. The V call is TRBV12-3 or TRBV12-4, the J call TRBJ2-2, with 11 nucleotides matching TRBD1. CDR3 length: 16 residues. J gave up 6 bases and V 6 bases, and 9 bases lay outside the gene matches. The CDR3: CASRFRTGGSPGELFF. In DNA form, the CDR3 reads TGTGCCAGCAGATTTAGGACAGGGGGCTCTCCCGGGGAGCTGTTTTTT.

This clonotype was observed a few times. The rearrangement joins TRBV7-6 to TRBJ2-5; TRBD2 aligns across 9 bases. CDR1 SGHVS and CDR2 FNYEAQ come from the germline V gene. The CDR3 has 15 amino acids. V lost 5 bases and J lost 7; bases outside the gene matches: 11. In DNA, the CDR3 is TGTGCCAGCAGCCTCCATTCGGGCGGGGGGGCGACCCAGTACTTC. Its protein product is CASSLHSGGGATQYF.

The genes are TRBV7-2 and TRBJ2-3, with 11 bases lining up with TRBD2. This CDR3 contains 17 residues. Germline lookup yields CDR1 SGHTA and CDR2 FQGNSA. With 3 bases clipped from V and 2 bases from J, the junction kept 7 bases outside the gene matches. CDR3 sequence: CASSLKRLAGYTDTQYF. CDR3 coding DNA: TGTGCCAGCAGCTTGAAGAGACTAGCGGGATACACAGATACGCAGTATTTT.

This clonotype has a handful of counts. The chain carries TRBV6-5 and TRBJ2-2; D unclear. CDR3 length: 17 amino acids. CDR1 is MNHEY, CDR2 SVGAGI, per germline. V lost 0 bases to trimming and J lost 0 bases, with 11 bases between them. The CDR3 protein is CASSYSYRAANTGELFF. The CDR3 nucleotides are TGTGCCAGCAGTTACTCTTACCGGGCCGCGAACACCGGGGAGCTGTTTTTT.

The chain combines TRBV19 with TRBJ2-5; 8 nucleotides align to TRBD1. The junction had 9 bases not matched to a gene; V was cut back by 4 bases and J by 5 bases. Germline values: CDR1 LNHDA, CDR2 SQIVND (reference sequence). CDR3 size: 15 residues. The CDR3 DNA sequence: TGTGCCAGTAGTAAGATAAACCGGGACAGGGAGACCCAGTACTTC. Translating it yields CASSKINRDRETQYF.

This clonotype was seen many times. V gene TRBV6-4 combines with J gene TRBJ1-1; D is undetermined. CDR3 length equals 14 residues. V lost 6 bases to trimming and J lost 6 bases, with 17 bases between them. Germline CDR1 and CDR2: MRHNA and SNTAGT. CDR3 residues: CASRKDRVVAEAFF. The CDR3 DNA sequence: TGTGCCAGCAGAAAGGACCGGGTGGTCGCTGAAGCTTTCTTT.

The V gene is TRBV28, the J gene TRBJ2-7; 14 nucleotides align to TRBD2. The trim removed 6 bases at V and 4 bases at J, leaving 5 bases unmatched. Germline V gene sequence: CDR1 MDHEN, CDR2 SYDVKM. This CDR3 region has 15 residues. As DNA, the CDR3 is TGTGCCAGCAGGGCGACTAGCGGGGGGGCGTACGAGCAGTACTTC. Translation: CASRATSGGAYEQYF.

This clonotype was seen many times. The J gene is TRBJ2-1, the V gene TRBV20-1; 16 bases match TRBD2. The J segment lost 7 bases and the V segment lost 5 bases, leaving 2 bases of the junction unmatched. The CDR3 consists of 14 residues. The germline V gene encodes CDR1 DFQATT and CDR2 SNEGSKA (reference sequence). CDR3 residues: CSAGTSGRANEQFF. For the CDR3, the DNA is TGCAGTGCTGGGACTAGCGGGAGGGCAAATGAGCAGTTCTTC.

As regards this clonotype: Given the absence of the conserved phenylalanine or tryptophan at the CDR3 end, a read error is likely. The chain has TRBV12-3 or TRBV12-4 and TRBJ2-7; D remains ambiguous. The germline V and J ends were trimmed by 2 bases and 9 bases, with 8 bases remaining between them. This CDR3 has 11 amino acids. The CDR3 DNA is TGTGCCAGCAGTTTAACGGAAACGCAGTACCTC. It specifies CASSLTETQYL.

This clonotype was observed many times. CDR3 protein: CSASTGVEQYF. The DNA for the CDR3 is TGCAGTGCTAGTACAGGGGTCGAGCAGTACTTC. The J gene is TRBJ2-7, the V gene TRBV20-1, with 7 positions matching TRBD1. The CDR3 contains 11 residues. Germline V gene lookup returns CDR1 DFQATT and CDR2 SNEGSKA (reference sequence). Trimming removed 3 bases from V and 6 bases from J; junction bases left unmatched: 2.

This sequence joins TRBV7-3 and TRBJ2-3, with D possibly being TRBD2 (5 bases). The CDR3 has 15 amino acids. CDR1 is SGHTA and CDR2 is FQGTGA in the germline V gene. Between the trimmed V and J ends, which lost 1 base and 6 bases, there was a span of 14 bases. The CDR3 sequence is CASSLRSTRGDTQYF. As DNA, the CDR3 is TGTGCCAGCAGCTTAAGGTCCACCCGCGGGGATACGCAGTATTTT.

This clonotype was seen repeatedly, ten times or more. The chain couples TRBV11-2 to TRBJ2-7, with 11 nucleotides matching TRBD2. CDR1 and CDR2 from the germline V gene are SGHAT and FQNNGV. The CDR3 consists of 18 residues. Trimming at V came to 5 bases and at J to 0 bases, leaving 12 bases not matched to a gene. DNA of the CDR3: TGTGCCAGCAGCGTACCTTATGGACTAGCGGGCTTCTCCTACGAGCAGTACTTC. This translates into CASSVPYGLAGFSYEQYF.